A single sample is the source of the 14 T cell receptor beta chains below, sequenced in a study of blood T cell repertoires in COVID-19. Some clones are missing from TCRdb's copy, which holds only in-frame ones; the method was immunoSEQ multiplex PCR. The profile shows hundreds of thousands of clones, approximately 89% of them singletons. Sequenced input: peripheral blood. Receptors originate from a woman between 18 and 29 years old who had recovered from COVID-19.

The CDR3: CASSESGALDLYEQYV. The CDR3 nucleotides read TGTGCCAGCAGTGAAAGCGGAGCACTCGACTTGTACGAGCAGTACGTC. The chain is built from TRBV2 and TRBJ2-7; D might be TRBD2 (5 bases). CDR1 and CDR2 (germline): SNHLY, FYNNEI. Deletions cut 2 bases from V and 4 bases from J, with 18 bases between. The CDR3 consists of 16 residues.

A single count supports this clone. The chain recombines TRBV28 with TRBJ1-2; the D is unclear. Trimming removed 3 bases from V and 0 bases from J, with 14 bases in between. This CDR3 comprises 16 residues. Germline V CDR1 and CDR2: MDHEN, SYDVKM. The DNA for the CDR3 is TGTGCCAGCAGTTTTCGGCAACTAGCCTCTAACTATGGCTACACCTTC. This encodes CASSFRQLASNYGYTF.

The chain couples TRBV5-6 to TRBJ2-1; 9 bases are a match to TRBD2. The germline V gene encodes CDR1 SGHDT and CDR2 YYEEEE. V dropped 0 bases and J dropped 15; count of bases not matched to a gene: 13. The CDR3 sequence is 15 residues long. CDR3: CASSLGAGGSVGRFF. The DNA of the CDR3 is TGTGCCAGCAGCTTGGGAGCGGGAGGCAGTGTAGGGCGGTTCTTC.

The CDR3 here is CASSLYSGNSYNEQFF. The CDR3 region has the DNA TGTGCCAGCAGTTTATATTCAGGGAACTCCTACAATGAGCAGTTCTTC. The chain joins TRBV28 to TRBJ2-1; D possibly corresponds to TRBD1 (5 bases). Looked up from germline, CDR1 is MDHEN and CDR2 is SYDVKM. The CDR3 contains 16 residues. V lost 1 base, J lost 0 bases, and 10 bases lay in between.

The chain is built from TRBV5-4 and TRBJ2-3, with 10 bases that match TRBD2. The ends lost 4 bases at V and 5 bases at J; junction bases unmatched: 7. The CDR3 runs to 15 residues. Germline CDR1 reads SGHNT; CDR2 reads YYREEE (reference sequence). This CDR3 is CASSSKREGRDTQYF. Here the CDR3 DNA reads TGTGCCAGCAGCAGTAAGCGGGAGGGCCGAGATACGCAGTATTTT.

This clone was seen a few times. The chain combines TRBV25-1 with TRBJ2-3, with 8 bases that match TRBD2. The CDR3 extends over 12 amino acids. CDR1 is MGHDK, CDR2 SYGVNS, per germline. The J segment lost 8 bases and the V segment lost 6 bases, leaving 4 bases of the junction unmatched. In nucleotides, the CDR3 is TGTGCCAGCAGCACTAGCGGCGGTACGCAGTATTTT. Its translation: CASSTSGGTQYF. Full variable domain (outside the CDR3, taken from reference TRBV25-1 and TRBJ2-3): EADIYQTPRYLVIGTGKKITLECSQTMGHDKMYWYQQDPGMELHLIHYSYGVNSTEKGDLSSESTVSRIRTEHFPLTLESARPSHTSQYLCASSTSGGTQYFGPGTRLTVL.

This clone showed up just a few times. The V gene is TRBV29-1, the J gene TRBJ1-2; D remains unclear. The CDR3 has 12 amino acids. The V end lost 6 bases, the J end lost 4 bases, and 12 bases lay between the germline ends. Germline V CDR1 and CDR2: SQVTM, ANQGSEA. CDR3 sequence (DNA): TGCAGCGTGTGGGTCGGACTCTATGGCTACACCTTC. It translates to CSVWVGLYGYTF.

The genes are TRBV15 and TRBJ2-1, with 9 nucleotides matching TRBD2. The germline V gene has CDR1 LNHNV and CDR2 YYDKDF (reference sequence). This CDR3 contains 17 residues. Germline trimming cut 3 bases from V and 4 bases from J; bases unmatched to any gene: 10. In nucleotides, the CDR3 is TGTGCCACCAGCAGGCCGCTGTTAGCGGGGGAATACAATGAGCAGTTCTTC. It codes for CATSRPLLAGEYNEQFF. Combining the CDR3 with reference TRBV15 and TRBJ2-1 gives the whole variable domain DAMVIQNPRYQVTQFGKPVTLSCSQTLNHNVMYWYQQKSSQAPKLLFHYYDKDFNNEADTPDNFQSRRPNTSFCFLDIRSPGLGDTAMYLCATSRPLLAGEYNEQFFGPGTRLTVL.

The chain employs TRBV24-1 and TRBJ2-1, with D unresolved. The CDR3 runs to 13 residues. Between the trimmed V and J ends, which lost 4 bases and 5 bases, there was a span of 8 bases. Germline CDR1 and CDR2: KGHDR and SFDVKD. The DNA of the CDR3 is TGTGCCACCAGTGAACCGCCAGACAATGAGCAGTTCTTC. This sequence encodes CATSEPPDNEQFF.

The chain employs TRBV7-8 and TRBJ2-1; 10 positions match TRBD2. Germline CDR1 reads SGHVS; CDR2 reads FQNEAQ. The CDR3 loop spans 17 amino acids. Trimming took 1 base from V and 10 from J; bases not matched to a gene: 13. The DNA for the CDR3 is TGTGCCAGCAGCTTAGGCGTTCGGCTAGCGGGAGAACAGGAGCAGTTCTTC. It codes for CASSLGVRLAGEQEQFF.

The V call is TRBV6-6, the J call TRBJ1-1; tentatively, D is TRBD1 (5 bases). The germline gives CDR1 MNHNY, CDR2 SVGAGI (reference sequence). Deletions cut 5 bases from V and 0 bases from J, with 16 bases between. This CDR3 region has 16 residues. CDR3 nucleotides: TGTGCCAGCAGTACGCCCCGGGGGGGGATGAACACTGAAGCTTTCTTT. It codes for CASSTPRGGMNTEAFF.

The chain couples TRBV11-3 to TRBJ2-7, with 11 bases identical to TRBD2. Unmatched junction bases numbered 3, after V lost 3 bases and J lost 2 bases. Germline assignment: CDR1 SGHNT and CDR2 YENEEA. This CDR3 spans 15 amino acids. The CDR3 protein is CASSFRTSGPYEQYV. The CDR3 nucleotides read TGTGCCAGCAGCTTCAGGACTAGCGGGCCCTACGAGCAGTACGTC.

The chain has TRBV7-2 and TRBJ1-1; D possibly corresponds to TRBD1 (5 bases). With 5 bases removed from V and 9 bases from J, the gap between germline ends came to 16 bases. The CDR3 length is 13 residues. The germline V gene has CDR1 SGHTA and CDR2 FQGNSA. The CDR3 bases are TGTGCCAGCAGCGCTGGTAGGGGATATCAAGCTTTCTTT. Translating gives CASSAGRGYQAFF.

V and J are TRBV4-1 and TRBJ2-1, with 8 bases fitting TRBD2. After removal of 3 bases from V and 14 bases from J, the junction contained 9 bases not matched to a gene. The V gene's germline CDR1 is MGHRA and CDR2 YSYEKL. The CDR3 covers 13 residues. The CDR3 DNA follows: TGCGCCAGCAGCCATCCCGGGGGGGGCGCGAAGTTCTTC. This codes for CASSHPGGGAKFF.